A single sample is the source of the 26 T cell receptor beta chains below, sequenced in a study of blood T cell repertoires in COVID-19. Profiled with immunoSEQ multiplex PCR; TCRdb holds only in-frame clones, not every one. This sample has 95,000 to 130,000 clones, with just under 85% found just once. The sequenced sample consisted of peripheral blood. The receptors were gathered from a man aged 65-85 years with active or convalescent COVID-19.

V and J are TRBV5-6 and TRBJ2-2, with 7 bases aligning to TRBD1. V shed 4 bases and J 6 bases; nucleotides not matched to a gene: 6. Germline CDR1 is SGHDT and CDR2 is YYEEEE. The CDR3 has 14 residues. CDR3 loop: CASSGDRGAGELFF. In DNA form, the CDR3 reads TGTGCCAGCAGCGGGGACAGAGGGGCCGGGGAGCTGTTTTTT.

The chain employs TRBV5-1 and TRBJ1-2; the D is unclear. V lost 1 base to trimming and J lost 8 bases, with 21 bases between them. The length of the CDR3 is 16 residues. From germline, CDR1 is SGHRS and CDR2 YFSETQ. In DNA, the CDR3 is TGCGCCAGCAGCTTGTCCGGCAGAGGTGATCTTGGCGGCTACACCTTC. It specifies CASSLSGRGDLGGYTF.

The gene calls are TRBV24-1 and TRBJ2-3; a possible D gene is TRBD2 (6 bases). Trimming shortened V by 9 bases and J by 1 base, and 10 bases separated the two germline ends. CDR1 and CDR2 from the germline V gene are KGHDR and SFDVKD. The CDR3 spans 13 residues. The CDR3, as DNA: TGTGCCACCGCCGGGAGTCGCACAGATACGCAGTATTTT. Protein product: CATAGSRTDTQYF.

The table lists this clone with a few counts. The chain combines TRBV15 with TRBJ1-5; 7 nucleotides match TRBD1. Trimming took 3 bases from V and 5 from J; bases not matched to a gene: 7. The germline CDR1 and CDR2 sequences are LNHNV and YYDKDF (reference sequence). The CDR3 is 15 amino acids. As DNA, the CDR3 is TGTGCCACCAGCAGCCTAGGGACAGAACATCAGCCCCAGCATTTT. It yields the protein CATSSLGTEHQPQHF.

This rearrangement joins TRBV7-6 to TRBJ2-1; 10 nucleotides agree with TRBD2. V lost 7 bases to trimming and J lost 7 bases; unmatched junction nucleotides: 10. CDR3 length: 15 residues. CDR1 is SGHVS, CDR2 FNYEAQ, per germline. CDR3 coding DNA: TGTGCCAGCACGCCTAGCGGGGGTTATTTGAATGAGCAGTTCTTC. Its translation: CASTPSGGYLNEQFF.

This clone was found once. The chain uses TRBV9 and TRBJ2-7; 7 positions agree with TRBD2. The trim removed 3 bases at V and 5 bases at J, leaving 14 bases unmatched. The CDR3 covers 16 residues. The germline V gene encodes CDR1 SGDLS and CDR2 YYNGEE. The CDR3 here is CASSGASGALNDEQYF. The CDR3 DNA sequence: TGTGCCAGCAGCGGTGCAAGCGGGGCCCTTAACGACGAGCAGTACTTC. Complete variable domain (other parts from reference TRBV9 and TRBJ2-7): DSGVTQTPKHLITATGQRVTLRCSPRSGDLSVYWYQQSLDQGLQFLIQYYNGEERAKGNILERFSAQQFPDLHSELNLSSLELGDSALYFCASSGASGALNDEQYFGPGTRLTVT.

The chain is built from TRBV7-9 and TRBJ2-5; 9 bases match TRBD2. Germline CDR1 reads SEHNR; CDR2 reads FQNEAQ (reference sequence). This CDR3 is 17 amino acids long. The V and J ends lost 5 bases and 1 base, in that order; junction bases with no gene match: 11. In DNA, the CDR3 is TGTGCCAGCAGCCTTTCAGTTACGACTAGCGGCCAAGAGACCCAGTACTTC. Its protein product is CASSLSVTTSGQETQYF.

CDR3 DNA: TGTGCCAGCACCAGACAGGGAAGCTACGAGCAGTACTTC. Translated: CASTRQGSYEQYF. The J gene is TRBJ2-7, the V gene TRBV6-5, with 7 bases lining up with TRBD1. This CDR3 is 13 amino acids long. Germline assignment: CDR1 MNHEY and CDR2 SVGAGI. The V and J ends lost 7 bases and 3 bases, in that order; junction bases with no gene match: 6.

This clone was recorded once. The rearrangement uses TRBV18 and TRBJ2-1, with 13 nucleotides matching TRBD2. The CDR3 runs to 15 residues. Per germline, CDR1 KGHSH and CDR2 LQKENI. The trim removed 4 bases at V and 5 bases at J, leaving 2 bases unmatched. CDR3 coding DNA: TGTGCCAGCTCACAACTAGCGGGAGGGGACAATGAGCAGTTCTTC. Amino acid sequence: CASSQLAGGDNEQFF.

This clone was seen only once. This sequence joins TRBV7-9 and TRBJ1-1; the D gene is possibly TRBD1 (5 bases). The CDR3 covers 14 residues. V shed 1 base and J shed 1 base, with 7 bases lying between them. The germline CDR1 and CDR2 sequences are SEHNR and FQNEAQ (reference sequence). The CDR3 spells CASSLGGSNTEAFF. The CDR3 bases are TGTGCCAGCAGCTTAGGGGGCTCGAACACTGAAGCTTTCTTT.

V is TRBV12-3 or TRBV12-4 and J is TRBJ1-2, with a weak D call TRBD1 (6 bases). Trimming pared 6 bases from V and 6 bases from J, leaving 8 bases between. CDR3 length: 11 residues. The CDR3 region is CASSAGDGYTF. For the CDR3, the DNA is TGTGCCAGCAGCGCAGGGGATGGCTACACCTTC.

This chain links TRBV24-1 with TRBJ2-1; 8 bases fit TRBD1. Germline loops: CDR1 KGHDR, CDR2 SFDVKD. This CDR3 is built from 16 residues. With V trimmed by 4 bases and J by 7 bases, 11 bases remained unmatched. The CDR3 reads CATSDRPGTGPNEQFF. DNA for the CDR3: TGTGCCACCAGTGACCGTCCCGGGACAGGTCCTAATGAGCAGTTCTTC.

V usage is TRBV3-1 (or the pseudogene TRBV3-2) and J usage is TRBJ2-1; TRBD2 matches at 9 bases. Germline values: CDR1 LGHDT, CDR2 YNNKEL (reference sequence). The CDR3 totals 13 residues. Trimming took 4 bases from V and 6 from J; bases not matched to a gene: 1. This CDR3 reads CASSPGLANEQFF. CDR3 nucleotides: TGTGCCAGCAGCCCGGGACTAGCCAATGAGCAGTTCTTC.

The chain carries TRBV6-2 or TRBV6-3 and TRBJ2-7; D uncertain. Germline lookup yields CDR1 MNHEY and CDR2 SVGEGT. The CDR3 is 14 residues long. V lost 4 bases and J lost 0, with 10 bases in between. Here the CDR3 DNA reads TGTGCCAGCAGTTTGCAGGTAATCTCCTACGAGCAGTACTTC. Amino acids: CASSLQVISYEQYF.

This chain joins TRBV30 and TRBJ1-5, with D tentatively TRBD1 (5 bases). There are 14 residues in the CDR3. The V gene lost 3 bases and the J gene lost 3 bases, with 12 bases spanning the gap. Germline CDR1 GTSNPN, CDR2 SVGIG (reference sequence). As DNA, the CDR3 is TGTGCCTGGAGCCGGGACTCTACCAATCAGCCCCAGCATTTT. Encoded protein: CAWSRDSTNQPQHF.

A single count supports this clone. This chain connects TRBV27 to TRBJ1-1; possibly TRBD1 for D (5 bases). Germline CDR1 and CDR2: MNHEY and SMNVEV (reference sequence). Trimming left V 0 bases short and J 4 bases short, with 6 bases between. The CDR3 sequence is 13 residues long. The CDR3 loop is CASSLSGVTEAFF. CDR3 nucleotides: TGTGCCAGCAGTTTATCAGGGGTCACTGAAGCTTTCTTT.

The rearrangement uses TRBV4-3 and TRBJ1-5, with TRBD1 identical over 7 bases. Germline lookup yields CDR1 LGHNA and CDR2 YSLEER. The J segment lost 1 base and the V segment lost 4 bases, leaving 1 base of the junction unmatched. CDR3 length: 14 residues. DNA of the CDR3: TGCGCCAGCAGCCCGACAGGGAGCAATCAGCCCCAGCATTTT. Amino acid sequence: CASSPTGSNQPQHF.

The chain combines TRBV9 with TRBJ2-2, with D possibly being TRBD1 (6 bases). This CDR3 contains 17 residues. Germline CDR1 is SGDLS and CDR2 is YYNGEE. With 0 bases removed from V and 5 bases from J, the gap between germline ends came to 17 bases. The CDR3 nucleotides are TGTGCCAGCAGCGTAGGGCGTGCAAGGGGGTTGACCGGGGAGCTGTTTTTT. Translating gives CASSVGRARGLTGELFF.

V usage is TRBV27 and J usage is TRBJ1-5; weak D call: TRBD1 (6 bases). Germline V gives CDR1 MNHEY, CDR2 SMNVEV (reference sequence). The CDR3 sequence is 15 residues long. Trimming took off 5 bases at V and 3 bases at J, with 14 bases between the two ends. The CDR3 coding sequence is TGTGCCAGCAGTCTGAGCCGGGACAACAATCAGCCCCAGCATTTT. It yields the protein CASSLSRDNNQPQHF.

This chain uses TRBV2 with TRBJ2-6; tentatively, D is TRBD1 (5 bases). This CDR3 contains 15 residues. V lost 7 bases, J lost 4 bases, and 14 bases lay in between. Germline-derived CDR1 and CDR2 are SNHLY and FYNNEI. The chain's CDR3 is CASNPDSTGANVLTF. CDR3 nucleotide sequence: TGTGCCAGCAACCCCGACAGTACCGGGGCCAACGTCCTGACTTTC.

This rearrangement joins TRBV5-4 to TRBJ2-5; the D is unclear. V lost 2 bases and J 2 bases, leaving 7 bases between the germline ends. Germline V gene sequence: CDR1 SGHNT, CDR2 YYREEE (reference sequence). The CDR3 runs 13 residues. The CDR3 DNA is TGTGCCAGCAGCTTCGGAGAGCAAGAGACCCAGTACTTC. This translates into CASSFGEQETQYF.

The chain recombines TRBV9 with TRBJ2-5, with D maybe TRBD2 (6 bases). CDR3 length: 15 residues. V was shortened by 3 bases and J by 2 bases, with 14 bases between the two germline ends. Germline loops: CDR1 SGDLS, CDR2 YYNGEE. The CDR3 sequence: CASSARGLPQETQYF. DNA of the CDR3: TGTGCCAGCAGCGCCCGGGGACTGCCTCAAGAGACCCAGTACTTC.

The table lists this clone with a count of one. The V call is TRBV7-2, the J call TRBJ1-2; TRBD1 agrees at 10 bases. The junction had 3 bases not matched to a gene; V was cut back by 5 bases and J by 0 bases. The CDR3 consists of 15 residues. CDR1 is SGHTA, CDR2 FQGNSA, per germline. CDR3 DNA sequence: TGTGCCAGCAGCGCCGGGACAGGGGCTAACTATGGCTACACCTTC. Translation: CASSAGTGANYGYTF. Filled out from reference TRBV7-2 and TRBJ1-2, the complete variable domain reads GAGVSQSPSNKVTEKGKDVELRCDPISGHTALYWYRQSLGQGLEFLIYFQGNSAPDKSGLPSDRFSAERTGGSVSTLTIQRTQQEDSAVYLCASSAGTGANYGYTFGSGTRLTVV.

The J gene is TRBJ2-3, the V gene TRBV5-1; 7 bases match TRBD1. The CDR3 contains 14 residues. CDR1 and CDR2 from the germline V gene are SGHRS and YFSETQ. With 5 bases clipped from V and 2 bases from J, the junction kept 5 bases outside the gene matches. CDR3 sequence: CASRPTGNTDTQYF. The CDR3 coding sequence is TGCGCCAGCAGGCCGACAGGGAACACAGATACGCAGTATTTT.

The chain uses TRBV5-8 and TRBJ1-1; 7 bases fit TRBD1. Germline V gene sequence: CDR1 SGHTS, CDR2 YDEGEE. CDR3 size: 14 residues. V lost 3 bases, J lost 5 bases, and 7 bases stayed unmatched. The CDR3 sequence is CASSSRQGRTEAFF. In DNA form, the CDR3 reads TGTGCCAGCAGCTCCAGACAGGGACGGACTGAAGCTTTCTTT.

This chain uses TRBV5-1 with TRBJ2-5, with 7 bases identical to TRBD1. V lost 5 bases and J lost 1; bases outside the gene matches: 8. The CDR3 extends over 15 amino acids. The V gene's germline CDR1 is SGHRS and CDR2 YFSETQ. In nucleotides, the CDR3 is TGCGCCAGCAGAAGTACAGGGGCTCGCCAAGAGACCCAGTACTTC. Translating gives CASRSTGARQETQYF.